Ten or more counts support the clone carrying this T cell receptor beta chain. This specimen belongs to a study of neurological immune-mediated disorders. Over 180 million TCR-beta sequences from 15-18 subjects were obtained in each sequencing run. TCRdb ran MiXCR on the 5' RACE reads and lists one entry per CDR3 protein. The sample holds 44,000 or so distinct CDR3 sequences, roughly 6% seen once. Germline lookup yields CDR1 DFQATT and CDR2 SNEGSKA (reference sequence). The CDR3 sequence is 13 residues long. J was trimmed by 2 bases and V by 3 bases; bases with no gene match: 3. The clonotype was recovered from a woman between 40 and 50 years old in good health. The chain uses TRBV20-1 and TRBJ2-5, with 7 positions matching TRBD1. Sequencing was performed on CD4+ T cells from blood. The CDR3 is CSASRGQQETQYF. CDR3 coding DNA: TGCAGTGCTAGCCGGGGACAGCAAGAGACCCAGTACTTC.